The text below deals with one TCR beta chain. Its target is not known. Sequenced material consisted of expressed TCRB transcripts (all of the isolated RNA was reverse transcribed). About 3.57 million reads, on average, came from each naive, central memory and regulatory T cell sample. Generated by immunoSEQ multiplex PCR, the TCRdb table keeps only in-frame clones and is missing some. In the table there are about 150,000 clones, about 13% of which are singletons. A heparinised blood draw that averaged roughly 120 mL was obtained once from each donor. This sample is drawn from a study of beta chain features in type 1 diabetes. Overall study findings and caveats: Significant though moderate, a shortening of TCRB CDR3s appeared in all four CD4+ subsets of Type 1 diabetes patients.

The CDR3 sequence is 15 residues long. The V and J ends lost 5 bases and 0 bases respectively, with 13 bases between them. Germline CDR1 reads SGHDN; CDR2 reads FVKESK. The sample taken for sequencing was central memory CD4+ T cells from blood. The rearrangement links TRBV14 to TRBJ1-1; TRBD1 is a possible D gene (6 bases). The receptor was derived from a man aged 18 to 30 with type 1 diabetes. CDR3 loop: CASSLTGWVNTEAFF. The CDR3 DNA reads as TGTGCCAGCAGCTTAACAGGGTGGGTGAACACTGAAGCTTTCTTT.